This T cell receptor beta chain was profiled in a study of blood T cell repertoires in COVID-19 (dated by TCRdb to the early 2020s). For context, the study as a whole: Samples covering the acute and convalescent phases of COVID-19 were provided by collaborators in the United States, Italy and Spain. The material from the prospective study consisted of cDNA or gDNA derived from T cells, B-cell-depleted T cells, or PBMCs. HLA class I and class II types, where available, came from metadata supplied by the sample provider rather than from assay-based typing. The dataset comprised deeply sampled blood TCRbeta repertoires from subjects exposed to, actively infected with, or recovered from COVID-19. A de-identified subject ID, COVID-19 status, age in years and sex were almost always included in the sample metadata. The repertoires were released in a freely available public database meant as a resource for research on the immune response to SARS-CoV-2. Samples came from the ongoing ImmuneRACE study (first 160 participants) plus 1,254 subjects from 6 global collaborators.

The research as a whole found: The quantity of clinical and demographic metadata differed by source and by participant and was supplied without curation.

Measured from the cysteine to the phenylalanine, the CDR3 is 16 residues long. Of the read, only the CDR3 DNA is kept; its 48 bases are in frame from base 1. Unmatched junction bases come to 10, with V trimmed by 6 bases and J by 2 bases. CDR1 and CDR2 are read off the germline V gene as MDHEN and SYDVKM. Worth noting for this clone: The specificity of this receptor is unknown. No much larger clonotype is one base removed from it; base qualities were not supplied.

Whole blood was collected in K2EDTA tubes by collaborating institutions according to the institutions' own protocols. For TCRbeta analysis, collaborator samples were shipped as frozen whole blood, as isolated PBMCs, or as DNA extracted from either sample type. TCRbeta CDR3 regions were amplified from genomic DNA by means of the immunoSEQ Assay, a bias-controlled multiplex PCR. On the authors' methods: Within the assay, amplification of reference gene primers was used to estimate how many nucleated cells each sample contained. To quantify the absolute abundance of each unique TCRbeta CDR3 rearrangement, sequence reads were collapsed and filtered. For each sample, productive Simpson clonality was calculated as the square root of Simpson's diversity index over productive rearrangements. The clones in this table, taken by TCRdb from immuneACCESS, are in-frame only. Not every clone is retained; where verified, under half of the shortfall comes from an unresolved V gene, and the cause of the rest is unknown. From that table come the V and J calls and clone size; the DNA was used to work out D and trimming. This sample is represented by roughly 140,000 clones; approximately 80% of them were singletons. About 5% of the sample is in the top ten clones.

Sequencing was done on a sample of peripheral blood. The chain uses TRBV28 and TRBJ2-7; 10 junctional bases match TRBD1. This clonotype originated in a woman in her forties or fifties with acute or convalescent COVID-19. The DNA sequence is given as TGTGCCAGCAGCCCTCCGGGACAGGGGACGGCCTACGAGCAGTACTTC. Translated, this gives CASSPPGQGTAYEQYF. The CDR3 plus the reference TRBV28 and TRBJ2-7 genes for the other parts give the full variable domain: DVKVTQSSRYLVKRTGEKVFLECVQDMDHENMFWYRQDPGLGLRLIYFSYDVKMKEKGDIPEGYSVSREKKERFSLILESASTNQTSMYLCASSPPGQGTAYEQYFGPGTRLTVT.